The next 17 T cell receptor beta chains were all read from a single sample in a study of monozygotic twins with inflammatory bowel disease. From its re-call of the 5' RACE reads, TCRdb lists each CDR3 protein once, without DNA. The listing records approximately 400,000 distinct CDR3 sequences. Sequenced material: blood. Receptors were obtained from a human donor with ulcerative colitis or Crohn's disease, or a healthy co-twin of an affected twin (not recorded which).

CDR3: CASTPSGSSYNEQFF. The rearrangement links TRBV19 to TRBJ2-1; lacking DNA, the TRBD2 call made by TCRdb goes unchecked. The CDR3 contains 15 residues. Germline assignment: CDR1 LNHDA and CDR2 SQIVND (reference sequence).

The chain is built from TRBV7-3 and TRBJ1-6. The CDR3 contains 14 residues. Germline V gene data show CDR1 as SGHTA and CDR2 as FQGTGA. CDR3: CASSFMGEAALLHF.

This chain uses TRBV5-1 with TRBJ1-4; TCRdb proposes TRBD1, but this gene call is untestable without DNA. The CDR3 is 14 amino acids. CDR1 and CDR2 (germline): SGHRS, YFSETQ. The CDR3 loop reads CASTSGTGVEKLFF.

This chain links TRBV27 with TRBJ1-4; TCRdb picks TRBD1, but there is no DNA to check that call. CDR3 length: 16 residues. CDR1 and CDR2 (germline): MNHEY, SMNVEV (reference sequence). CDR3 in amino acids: CASSSDRAATNEKLFF.

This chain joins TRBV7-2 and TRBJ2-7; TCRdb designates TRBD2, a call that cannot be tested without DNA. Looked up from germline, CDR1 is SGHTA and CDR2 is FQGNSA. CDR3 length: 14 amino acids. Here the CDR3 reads CASSLIPSYYEQYF.

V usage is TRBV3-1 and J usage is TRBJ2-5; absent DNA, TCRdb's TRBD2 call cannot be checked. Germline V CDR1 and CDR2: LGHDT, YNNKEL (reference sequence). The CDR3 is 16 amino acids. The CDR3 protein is CASSLTRGGGGETQYF.

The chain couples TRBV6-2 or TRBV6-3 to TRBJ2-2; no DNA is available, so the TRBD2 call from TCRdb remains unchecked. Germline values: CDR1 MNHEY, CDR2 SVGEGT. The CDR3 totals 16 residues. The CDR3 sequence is CASSYSTLAATGELFF.

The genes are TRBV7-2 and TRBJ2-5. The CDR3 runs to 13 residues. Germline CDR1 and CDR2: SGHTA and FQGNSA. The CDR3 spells CASSPTFQETQYF.

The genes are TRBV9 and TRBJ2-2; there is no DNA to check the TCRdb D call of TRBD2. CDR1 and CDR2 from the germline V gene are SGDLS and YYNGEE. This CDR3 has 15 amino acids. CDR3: CASSVSGSMVGELFF.

This CDR3 is CASSLLAGTGYGYTF. The chain recombines TRBV7-9 with TRBJ1-2; absent DNA, TCRdb's TRBD1 call cannot be checked. The CDR3 is 15 residues long. Germline CDR1 SEHNR, CDR2 FQNEAQ (reference sequence).

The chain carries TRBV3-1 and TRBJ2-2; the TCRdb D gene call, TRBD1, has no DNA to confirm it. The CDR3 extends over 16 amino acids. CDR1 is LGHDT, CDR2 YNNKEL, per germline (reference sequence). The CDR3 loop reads CASSPPVGVFTGELFF.

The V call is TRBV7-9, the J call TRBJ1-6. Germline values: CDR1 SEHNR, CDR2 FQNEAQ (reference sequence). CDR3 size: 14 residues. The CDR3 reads CASSLEGGNDPLHF.

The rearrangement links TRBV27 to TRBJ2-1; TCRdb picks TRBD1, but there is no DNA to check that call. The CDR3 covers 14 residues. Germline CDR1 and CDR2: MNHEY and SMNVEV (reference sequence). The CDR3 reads CASSLDARFNEQFF.

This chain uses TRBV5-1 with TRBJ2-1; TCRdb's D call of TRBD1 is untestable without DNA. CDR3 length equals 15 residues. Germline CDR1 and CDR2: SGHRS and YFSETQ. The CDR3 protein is CASSLPSGGVNEQFF.

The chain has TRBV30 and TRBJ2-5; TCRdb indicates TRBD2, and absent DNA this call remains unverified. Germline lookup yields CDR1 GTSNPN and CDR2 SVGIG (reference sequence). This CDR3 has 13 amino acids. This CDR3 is CAWSERVGETQYF.

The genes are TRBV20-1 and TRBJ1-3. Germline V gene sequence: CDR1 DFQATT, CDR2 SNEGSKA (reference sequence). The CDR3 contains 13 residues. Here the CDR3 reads CSARILSGNTIYF.

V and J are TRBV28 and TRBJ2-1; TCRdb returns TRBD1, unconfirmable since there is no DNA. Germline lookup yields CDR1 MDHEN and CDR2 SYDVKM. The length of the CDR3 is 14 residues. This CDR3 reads CASSLRDPDNEQFF. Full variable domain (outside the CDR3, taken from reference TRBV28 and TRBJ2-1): DVKVTQSSRYLVKRTGEKVFLECVQDMDHENMFWYRQDPGLGLRLIYFSYDVKMKEKGDIPEGYSVSREKKERFSLILESASTNQTSMYLCASSLRDPDNEQFFGPGTRLTVL.